A single sample gave rise to the 21 T cell receptor beta chains below, sequenced in a study of cytomegalovirus exposure and HLA in healthy donors. This PCR relied on a set of 60 Vbeta primers and 13 Jbeta primers. Assay: immunoSEQ multiplex PCR; the TCRdb copy retains only in-frame clones and omits some. Counted here are 100,000 to 150,000 clones, less than 85% occurring once; the ten biggest clones make up 1%. The source material was PBMCs. Receptor source: a man between 35 and 55 years old in good health and CMV-seronegative.

There are a few counts of this clone. The CDR3 DNA follows: TGTGCCAGCAGTTTACTAGGGGAAGTCACTGAAGCTTTCTTT. Encoded protein: CASSLLGEVTEAFF. J is TRBJ1-1 and V is TRBV27; tentative D call: TRBD1 (5 bases). The length of the CDR3 is 14 residues. Germline-derived CDR1 and CDR2 are MNHEY and SMNVEV (reference sequence). Trimming shortened V by 2 bases and J by 4 bases, and 11 bases separated the two germline ends.

This clone was counted a single time. This rearrangement joins TRBV6-6 to TRBJ2-7; 11 bases line up with TRBD1. This CDR3 has 14 amino acids. Per the germline V gene, CDR1 is MNHNY and CDR2 is SVGAGI (reference sequence). V trimming: 6 bases; J trimming: 3 bases; junction bases outside the gene matches: 4. The CDR3 sequence is CASSHGTGGYEQYF. The CDR3 DNA follows: TGTGCCAGCAGCCACGGGACAGGGGGCTACGAGCAGTACTTC.

This clone was observed a handful of times. The V call is TRBV10-3, the J call TRBJ2-1; 8 bases are a match to TRBD2. The germline CDR1 and CDR2 sequences are ENHRY and SYGVKD. V was pared by 0 bases and J by 9 bases, with 10 bases of the junction left unmatched. This CDR3 region has 16 residues. Here the CDR3 DNA reads TGTGCCATCAGTGAGTCAGAGGGGCTAGCGGGTATTGAGCAGTTCTTC. Translated, it gives CAISESEGLAGIEQFF.

V is TRBV2 and J is TRBJ2-2; 11 bases line up with TRBD2. Germline V gene sequence: CDR1 SNHLY, CDR2 FYNNEI. Trimming removed 4 bases from V and 6 bases from J; junction bases left unmatched: 7. CDR3 length: 16 amino acids. As DNA, the CDR3 is TGTGCCAGCAGTGGAGGCACTAGCGGGAGTTCCGGGGAGCTGTTTTTT. Its protein product is CASSGGTSGSSGELFF.

This sequence joins TRBV6-5 and TRBJ2-3, with unresolved D. Germline V gene data show CDR1 as MNHEY and CDR2 as SVGAGI. V lost 5 bases, J lost 0 bases, and 12 bases lay in between. The CDR3 contains 15 residues. CDR3 residues: CASSRGGASTDTQYF. DNA for the CDR3: TGTGCCAGCAGTCGCGGCGGAGCCAGCACAGATACGCAGTATTTT.

This clone occurred a few times. The CDR3 protein is CASSQEVTDGRGPYSNQPQHF. The CDR3 coding sequence is TGTGCCAGCAGCCAAGAGGTGACTGACGGCAGGGGCCCTTATAGCAATCAGCCCCAGCATTTT. V is TRBV4-2 and J is TRBJ1-5; D might be TRBD1 (6 bases). Trimming left V 0 bases short and J 0 bases short, with 24 bases between. This CDR3 has 21 amino acids. Germline values: CDR1 LGHNA, CDR2 YNFKEQ.

This chain connects TRBV7-8 to TRBJ1-1; 8 bases match TRBD1. The CDR3 totals 15 residues. The junction had 7 bases not matched to a gene; V was cut back by 5 bases and J by 2 bases. The germline gives CDR1 SGHVS, CDR2 FQNEAQ. In DNA, the CDR3 is TGTGCCAGCAGCCGCATGCAGGGGGCTAACACTGAAGCTTTCTTT. This codes for CASSRMQGANTEAFF.

As for this clone: The sample holds other DNA sequences that translate to the same CDR3. This chain links TRBV6-6 with TRBJ2-3, with 7 positions matching TRBD2. From germline, CDR1 is MNHNY and CDR2 SVGAGI (reference sequence). The CDR3 is made up of 14 amino acids. After removal of 4 bases from V and 2 bases from J, the junction contained 3 bases not matched to a gene. The CDR3 loop reads CASSWGGITDTQYF. The CDR3 DNA is TGTGCCAGCAGTTGGGGGGGGATCACAGATACGCAGTATTTT.

V usage is TRBV10-3 and J usage is TRBJ1-5, with 11 positions matching TRBD1. Germline-derived CDR1 and CDR2 are ENHRY and SYGVKD. J lost 3 bases, V lost 3 bases, and 7 bases had no gene match. The CDR3 runs to 17 residues. Here the CDR3 reads CAISDPGQGADNQPQHF. The CDR3 DNA reads as TGTGCCATCAGTGATCCCGGACAGGGGGCGGACAATCAGCCCCAGCATTTT.

This chain links TRBV28 with TRBJ2-3; D may be TRBD2 (7 bases). The CDR3 runs 18 residues. The germline gives CDR1 MDHEN, CDR2 SYDVKM. The V gene lost 6 bases and the J gene lost 0 bases, with 22 bases spanning the gap. The CDR3 here is CASRAPLGAGQSTDTQYF. The CDR3 coding sequence is TGTGCCAGCAGGGCCCCCCTCGGAGCGGGACAAAGCACAGATACGCAGTATTTT.

V usage is TRBV29-1 and J usage is TRBJ2-5; 10 bases fit TRBD2. Germline CDR1 SQVTM, CDR2 ANQGSEA. The CDR3 spans 14 residues. V gave up 7 bases and J gave up 6 bases; unmatched junction bases: 11. The CDR3 nucleotides are TGCAGCGCCCTGGGACTAGCGAGAGTGAAGACCCAGTACTTC. Amino acid sequence: CSALGLARVKTQYF.

The V gene is TRBV10-2, the J gene TRBJ2-5, with 10 nucleotides matching TRBD2. The CDR3 has 14 residues. V dropped 5 bases and J dropped 4; count of bases not matched to a gene: 4. Germline CDR1 is WSHSY and CDR2 is SAAADI. CDR3 nucleotides: TGCGCCAGCAGTCTAGCGGGAGCGGGAGAGACCCAGTACTTC. It is translated as CASSLAGAGETQYF.

The V gene is TRBV10-1, the J gene TRBJ2-7; no clear D gene. The CDR3 length is 14 residues. Germline loops: CDR1 WNHNN, CDR2 SYGVQD (reference sequence). The V end lost 0 bases, the J end lost 2 bases, and 8 bases lay between the germline ends. The CDR3 reads CASSESQRPYEQYF. The DNA of the CDR3 is TGCGCCAGCAGTGAGTCTCAGAGGCCCTACGAGCAGTACTTC.

DNA of the CDR3: TGTGCCAGCAGGTTGACAGGCCCCCTCTATGGCTACACCTTC. This translates into CASRLTGPLYGYTF. The V and J genes are TRBV2 and TRBJ1-2; a weak D match, TRBD1 (6 bases). Trimming pared 6 bases from V and 4 bases from J, leaving 15 bases between. Per germline, CDR1 SNHLY and CDR2 FYNNEI. The CDR3 covers 14 residues.

This rearrangement joins TRBV2 to TRBJ2-2; maybe TRBD1 (6 bases). V was trimmed by 6 bases and J by 2 bases, leaving 10 bases between them. The CDR3 contains 14 residues. The germline gives CDR1 SNHLY, CDR2 FYNNEI. The CDR3 DNA follows: TGTGCCAGCAGCACAGGGATAAACACCGGGGAGCTGTTTTTT. Translating gives CASSTGINTGELFF.

This clone has only a few counts. This sequence joins TRBV10-1 and TRBJ2-5; 10 bases are shared with TRBD2. CDR1 is WNHNN and CDR2 is SYGVQD in the germline V gene (reference sequence). J lost 5 bases, V lost 6 bases, and 3 bases had no gene match. The CDR3 is made up of 13 amino acids. The CDR3 loop is CASSLAGDETQYF. The CDR3 DNA reads as TGCGCCAGCAGCCTAGCGGGAGATGAGACCCAGTACTTC.

The chain is built from TRBV5-1 and TRBJ1-2; 8 bases fit TRBD1. V gave up 4 bases and J gave up 4 bases; unmatched junction bases: 6. The CDR3 covers 14 residues. Germline V lookup: CDR1 SGHRS, CDR2 YFSETQ. The CDR3 coding sequence is TGCGCCAGCAGCCCCGGACAGGGCGTCTATGGCTACACCTTC. This sequence encodes CASSPGQGVYGYTF.

This clone showed up just a few times. The J gene is TRBJ2-1, the V gene TRBV12-5, with D possibly matching TRBD1 (5 bases). The germline V gene encodes CDR1 LGHNT and CDR2 FRNRAP. Trimming left V 6 bases short and J 10 bases short, with 13 bases between. CDR3 length: 12 residues. The CDR3 sequence is CASGLRVFEQFF. The CDR3 DNA is TGTGCTAGTGGCCTCAGGGTGTTCGAGCAGTTCTTC.

The V call is TRBV19, the J call TRBJ2-1; 12 nucleotides match TRBD1. The length of the CDR3 is 16 residues. Per germline, CDR1 LNHDA and CDR2 SQIVND (reference sequence). J gave up 9 bases and V 0 bases, and 6 bases lay outside the gene matches. CDR3 nucleotides: TGTGCCAGTAGTATAGAAGGGACAGGGGGCCGCGGTGAGCAGTTCTTC. Its protein is CASSIEGTGGRGEQFF. Full variable domain (outside the CDR3, taken from reference TRBV19 and TRBJ2-1): DGGITQSPKYLFRKEGQNVTLSCEQNLNHDAMYWYRQDPGQGLRLIYYSQIVNDFQKGDIAEGYSVSREKKESFPLTVTSAQKNPTAFYLCASSIEGTGGRGEQFFGPGTRLTVL.

V gene TRBV5-1 combines with J gene TRBJ1-1; D is undetermined. The CDR3 consists of 14 residues. Trimming pared 0 bases from V and 1 base from J, leaving 7 bases between. CDR1 and CDR2 (germline): SGHRS, YFSETQ. In DNA form, the CDR3 reads TGCGCCAGCAGCTTGGGGCAGGCGAACACTGAAGCTTTCTTT. It is translated as CASSLGQANTEAFF.

The gene calls are TRBV5-4 and TRBJ2-1; 10 bases are a match to TRBD1. CDR1 is SGHNT and CDR2 is YYREEE in the germline V gene (reference sequence). There are 15 residues in the CDR3. J gave up 2 bases and V 4 bases, and 3 bases lay outside the gene matches. The CDR3 spells CASSRGQGAYNEQFF. The CDR3 DNA follows: TGTGCCAGCAGCCGAGGACAGGGGGCCTACAATGAGCAGTTCTTC. Complete variable domain (other parts from reference TRBV5-4 and TRBJ2-1): ETGVTQSPTHLIKTRGQQVTLRCSSQSGHNTVSWYQQALGQGPQFIFQYYREEENGRGNFPPRFSGLQFPNYSSELNVNALELDDSALYLCASSRGQGAYNEQFFGPGTRLTVL.